This note documents a single T cell receptor (beta chain) sequence. No antigen is known for it. The sorted-subset replicate PCRs were given roughly 190 ng DNA, which is 30,000 or so T cell genomes. The assay was immunoSEQ multiplex PCR, and TCRdb's table has in-frame clones only and misses some. The profile covers 760,000 or so clones, with just over 95% appearing a single time and less than 0.3% taken by the ten largest. Only CD45RO-negative cells positively selected for CCR7 counted as naive CD8 cells, so terminally differentiated effector memory CD45RA+ cells were excluded. The data originate from a study of shared clonotypes between healthy human individuals. Study-level results: Lower generation probabilities were found for non-shared clonotypes than for those shared by all four donors. Naive subsets usually exceeded memory subsets in estimated richness.

Sequencing was carried out using naive CD8+ T cells sorted from blood. The clonotype originates from a man aged 25-45 years in good health.

Written as DNA, the CDR3 is TGTGCCAGTAGTATAGTTAGGACTACCAGGAATGAGCAGTTCTTC. This sequence encodes CASSIVRTTRNEQFF. The chain is built from TRBV19 and TRBJ2-1; a weak D match, TRBD2 (6 bases). The germline V gene has CDR1 LNHDA and CDR2 SQIVND (reference sequence). With 1 base removed from V and 7 bases from J, the gap between germline ends came to 14 bases. The CDR3 spans 15 residues.